The present T cell receptor beta chain was sequenced within a study of blood T cell repertoires in COVID-19 (dated by TCRdb to 2020 to 2022). In the study overall: Samples from collaborators originated in the United States, Italy and Spain and spanned both the acute and convalescent phases of COVID-19. The material from the prospective study consisted of cDNA or gDNA derived from T cells, B-cell-depleted T cells, or PBMCs. Deeply sampled blood TCRbeta repertoires from subjects exposed to, actively infected with, or recovered from COVID-19 were included in the dataset. The repertoires were released in a freely available public database intended as a resource for research on the immune response to SARS-CoV-2. Samples were obtained from the ongoing ImmuneRACE study (first 160 participants) and from 1,254 subjects provided by 6 global collaborators. Sample metadata almost always included a de-identified subject ID, COVID-19 status, age in years and sex. Where HLA class I and class II types were available, the types were taken from metadata supplied by the sample provider, not from assay-based typing. Overall study results and their limits: The quantity of clinical and demographic metadata differed by source and by participant and was supplied without curation.

A remark on this clone: Its specific antigen is unknown. No much larger clone exists at a distance of one base, and base qualities are not known.

The immunoSEQ Assay, a bias-controlled multiplex PCR, was used to amplify TCRbeta CDR3 regions from genomic DNA. On the authors' methods: The number of nucleated cells in each sample was estimated from the amplification of reference gene primers within the assay. Sequence reads were collapsed and filtered to measure the absolute abundance of every unique TCRbeta CDR3 rearrangement. Productive Simpson clonality was computed per sample as the square root of Simpson's diversity index over productive rearrangements. TCRdb stores this immuneACCESS table with in-frame sequences only. Part of the clones is absent; in the studies checked, under half of the shortfall reflects unresolved V genes, and no reason is known for the rest. V and J calls plus clone size are reproduced from that table; the DNA served to infer D and trimming. This sample gives about 82,000 clones in total; around 88% of them show up just once. Approximately 1.2% of the sample is taken by the ten largest.

Participants in the prospective study were enrolled through a virtual design, were aged 18 to 89 years, and lived in 24 United States geographic areas. To assign participants to cohorts, the prospective study relied on clinical history that participants themselves reported in a screening survey and a study questionnaire. In the prospective study, whole blood, serum and a nasopharyngeal or oropharyngeal swab were collected from each participant by mobile phlebotomists. Additional blood draws and questionnaires over an approximately two-month period could optionally be provided by prospective study participants. Prospective study blood samples were shipped either frozen or at room temperature before DNA extraction. Including cysteine and phenylalanine, the CDR3 has 13 amino acids. Only CDR3 DNA is held: 39 bases, read in frame from base 1. At the junction V is shortened by 7 bases and J by 4 bases; bases outside the gene matches: 3. CDR1 and CDR2 are drawn from the germline V gene: SNHLY, FYNNEI.

The chain is encoded by TRBV2 joined to TRBJ1-2; 10 central bases correspond to TRBD1. This TCR was recovered from a woman aged 45-60 years with acute COVID-19. Sequencing was done on a sample of PBMCs or T cells enriched from blood (not recorded which). The DNA is TGTGCCAGCATGACAGGGGGCGGCTATGGCTACACCTTC. This is translated as CASMTGGGYGYTF.